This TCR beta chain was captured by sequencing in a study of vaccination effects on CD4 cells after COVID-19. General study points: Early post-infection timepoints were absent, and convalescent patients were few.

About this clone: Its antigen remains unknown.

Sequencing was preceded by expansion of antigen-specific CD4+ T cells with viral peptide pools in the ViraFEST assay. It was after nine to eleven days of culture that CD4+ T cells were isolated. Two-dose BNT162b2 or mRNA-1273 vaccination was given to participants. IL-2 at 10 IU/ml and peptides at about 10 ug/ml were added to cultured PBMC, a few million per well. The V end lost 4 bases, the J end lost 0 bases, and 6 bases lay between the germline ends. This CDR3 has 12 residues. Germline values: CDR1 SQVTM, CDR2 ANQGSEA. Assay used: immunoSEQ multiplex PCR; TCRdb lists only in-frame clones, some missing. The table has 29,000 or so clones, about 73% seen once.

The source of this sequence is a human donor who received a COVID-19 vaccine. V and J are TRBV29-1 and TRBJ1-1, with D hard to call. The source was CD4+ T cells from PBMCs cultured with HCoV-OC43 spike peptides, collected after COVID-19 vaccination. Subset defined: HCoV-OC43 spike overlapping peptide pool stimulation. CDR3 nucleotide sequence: TGCAGCGTTGTGGTGGTGAACACTGAAGCTTTCTTT. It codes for CSVVVVNTEAFF.